The 29 T cell receptor beta chains below all came from one sample that was sequenced in a study of cytomegalovirus exposure and HLA in healthy donors. The PCR employed 60 Vbeta primers together with 13 Jbeta primers. TCRdb's table, derived via immunoSEQ multiplex PCR, lists solely in-frame clones and lacks some. Here the sample spans about 180,000 clones, 75% to 85% being singletons. The sequenced sample was PBMCs. These receptors all come from a woman aged 25 to 39 in good health and CMV-seropositive.

This clone was observed a few times. J is TRBJ1-4 and V is TRBV6-1; weak D call: TRBD1 (5 bases). V dropped 2 bases and J dropped 4 bases, with 8 bases sitting between them. The CDR3 length is 14 residues. Germline V gene sequence: CDR1 MNHNS, CDR2 SASEGT. The CDR3 region has the DNA TGTGCCAGCAGTGAACGGGGGGGTAATGAAAAACTGTTTTTT. This translates into CASSERGGNEKLFF.

V is TRBV28 and J is TRBJ1-1; D is possibly TRBD1 (6 bases). CDR1 MDHEN and CDR2 SYDVKM come from the germline V gene. V lost 2 bases to trimming and J lost 4 bases, with 14 bases between them. CDR3 length: 15 amino acids. The CDR3 nucleotides read TGTGCCAGCAGTTTAGTCCCCAGGGGAAGCACTGAAGCTTTCTTT. Protein product: CASSLVPRGSTEAFF.

The genes are TRBV2 and TRBJ1-2, with 8 bases aligning to TRBD1. The CDR3 covers 13 residues. CDR1 and CDR2 from the germline V gene are SNHLY and FYNNEI. J was trimmed by 2 bases and V by 8 bases; bases with no gene match: 4. The CDR3 protein is CASQTGENYGYTF. The DNA of the CDR3 is TGTGCCAGCCAGACAGGGGAGAACTATGGCTACACCTTC.

The rearrangement uses TRBV7-2 and TRBJ2-7; 7 bases are shared with TRBD1. Unmatched junction bases numbered 7, after V lost 5 bases and J lost 3 bases. Germline-derived CDR1 and CDR2 are SGHTA and FQGNSA. This CDR3 comprises 14 residues. In DNA form, the CDR3 reads TGTGCCAGCAGCCGGAACCGGGACAGCTACGAGCAGTACTTC. It is translated as CASSRNRDSYEQYF.

The sample holds one count of this clone. CDR3 nucleotide sequence: TGTGCCAGCAGCCCCGGTGGAGTCTACGAGCAGTACTTC. Encoded protein: CASSPGGVYEQYF. V and J are TRBV7-6 and TRBJ2-5; D is ambiguous. Judging by the DNA end, TRBJ2-7 fits better; the J call may be wrong. CDR1 and CDR2 (germline): SGHVS, FNYEAQ. CDR3 length equals 13 residues.

This chain connects TRBV5-1 to TRBJ1-3; 8 bases fit TRBD1. Germline-derived CDR1 and CDR2 are SGHRS and YFSETQ. CDR3 length: 16 residues. V shed 3 bases and J 0 bases; nucleotides not matched to a gene: 5. This chain's CDR3 is CASSWGDRSSGNTIYF. The CDR3 DNA is TGCGCCAGCAGCTGGGGGGACAGGAGCTCTGGAAACACCATATATTTT.

V is TRBV7-2 and J is TRBJ1-6; D gene unclear. V shed 1 base and J shed 9 bases, with 16 bases lying between them. CDR1 and CDR2 (germline): SGHTA, FQGNSA. This CDR3 region has 16 residues. In nucleotides, the CDR3 is TGTGCCAGCAGCTTAGAATTTAGGAGGGCCGGTTCACCCCTCCACTTT. Translated: CASSLEFRRAGSPLHF.

CDR3 loop: CASSLDRGQETQYF. Written as DNA, the CDR3 is TGTGCCAGCTCACTCGACAGGGGTCAAGAGACCCAGTACTTC. The J gene is TRBJ2-5, the V gene TRBV18, with 8 bases matching TRBD1. The CDR3 loop spans 14 amino acids. Trimming removed 4 bases from V and 2 bases from J; junction bases left unmatched: 3. Germline loops: CDR1 KGHSH, CDR2 LQKENI. The whole variable domain, remainder taken from reference TRBV18 and TRBJ2-5, is NAGVMQNPRHLVRRRGQEARLRCSPMKGHSHVYWYRQLPEEGLKFMVYLQKENIIDESGMPKERFSAEFPKEGPSILRIQQVVRGDSAAYFCASSLDRGQETQYFGPGTRLLVL.

The chain couples TRBV6-1 to TRBJ2-7, with 11 bases fitting TRBD1. J was trimmed by 6 bases and V by 10 bases; bases with no gene match: 5. The CDR3 spans 12 residues. Germline V lookup: CDR1 MNHNS, CDR2 SASEGT. CDR3: CATGQGAAEQYF. The DNA of the CDR3 is TGTGCCACCGGACAGGGGGCGGCCGAGCAGTACTTC.

The CDR3 DNA reads TGTGCCAGCTCCCCTCCCTCTGAAAAACTGTTTTTT. Translating it yields CASSPPSEKLFF. This chain connects TRBV18 to TRBJ1-4, with D uncertain. Germline CDR1 is KGHSH and CDR2 is LQKENI. The CDR3 has 12 residues. V was trimmed by 6 bases and J by 7 bases, leaving 9 bases between them.

The genes are TRBV10-2 and TRBJ2-7; TRBD2 agrees at 11 bases. This CDR3 contains 19 residues. J lost 0 bases, V lost 5 bases, and 15 bases had no gene match. Germline V CDR1 and CDR2: WSHSY, SAAADI. The CDR3 loop is CASSIRLAGTTRTSYEQYF. The CDR3, as DNA: TGCGCCAGCAGTATTAGACTAGCGGGGACCACGCGCACCTCCTACGAGCAGTACTTC.

The rearrangement uses TRBV4-1 and TRBJ2-2, with 7 bases lining up with TRBD2. The J segment lost 6 bases and the V segment lost 4 bases, leaving 20 bases of the junction unmatched. Germline CDR1 MGHRA, CDR2 YSYEKL. This CDR3 region has 19 residues. The CDR3 region has the DNA TGCGCCAGCAGCCGCAGTCTACTACTGGATGCGGGGGTCCCCGGGGAGCTGTTTTTT. This sequence encodes CASSRSLLLDAGVPGELFF.

This sequence joins TRBV30 and TRBJ2-5; D is perhaps TRBD2 (5 bases). Trimming removed 8 bases from V and 5 bases from J, with 12 bases in between. CDR1 and CDR2 (germline): GTSNPN, SVGIG (reference sequence). This CDR3 region has 11 residues. In DNA, the CDR3 is TGTGCCGCCGCCCCGGGGGAGACCCAGTACTTC. This gives the protein CAAAPGETQYF.

This sequence joins TRBV7-9 and TRBJ2-3, with no clear D. This CDR3 spans 12 amino acids. Trimming pared 4 bases from V and 4 bases from J, leaving 6 bases between. Germline assignment: CDR1 SEHNR and CDR2 FQNEAQ (reference sequence). This CDR3 is CASSSSADTQYF. DNA for the CDR3: TGTGCCAGCAGCTCCTCAGCAGATACGCAGTATTTT.

This clone showed up just a few times. The chain couples TRBV4-1 to TRBJ2-7, with TRBD1 matching over 10 bases. CDR1 is MGHRA, CDR2 YSYEKL, per germline. The trim removed 1 base at V and 1 base at J, leaving 4 bases unmatched. There are 16 residues in the CDR3. DNA for the CDR3: TGCGCCAGCAGCCAAGCCGGGACAGGGGTGTCCTACGAGCAGTACTTC. This encodes CASSQAGTGVSYEQYF.

This chain uses TRBV4-1 with TRBJ2-5; tentatively, D is TRBD1 (6 bases). CDR1 is MGHRA and CDR2 is YSYEKL in the germline V gene. Trimming pared 1 base from V and 5 bases from J, leaving 29 bases between. This CDR3 region has 20 residues. CDR3 region: CASSQVTRRRGRLGMETQYF. The CDR3 nucleotides are TGCGCCAGCAGCCAAGTAACAAGGCGCAGGGGCAGGTTAGGTATGGAGACCCAGTACTTC.

This sequence joins TRBV6-1 and TRBJ2-7; unclear D gene. The CDR3 contains 15 residues. Trimming shortened V by 5 bases and J by 3 bases, and 17 bases separated the two germline ends. Germline V gives CDR1 MNHNS, CDR2 SASEGT. The CDR3 here is CASSSLAVSGYEQYF. Written as DNA, the CDR3 is TGTGCCAGCAGTTCCTTGGCGGTATCGGGCTACGAGCAGTACTTC.

V is TRBV30 and J is TRBJ1-4; D may be TRBD1 (6 bases). Germline loops: CDR1 GTSNPN, CDR2 SVGIG (reference sequence). Trimming cost V 3 bases and J 7 bases, with 15 bases left between them. This CDR3 spans 14 amino acids. Written as DNA, the CDR3 is TGTGCCTGGAGCGCGAGACAGGTACCTGAAAAACTGTTTTTT. It encodes CAWSARQVPEKLFF.

The chain joins TRBV5-4 to TRBJ1-2; 8 bases line up with TRBD1. Germline loops: CDR1 SGHNT, CDR2 YYREEE (reference sequence). CDR3 length: 17 residues. V lost 0 bases to trimming and J lost 5 bases; unmatched junction nucleotides: 12. Here the CDR3 reads CASSLAGGRRGHYGYTF. The CDR3 bases are TGTGCCAGCAGCTTGGCCGGCGGTCGCAGGGGGCATTATGGCTACACCTTC.

The rearrangement joins TRBV28 to TRBJ2-5, with 8 bases that match TRBD2. V was clipped by 5 bases and J by 4 bases; unmatched bases: 12. Looked up from germline, CDR1 is MDHEN and CDR2 is SYDVKM. This CDR3 is 16 amino acids long. CDR3 protein: CASSPSGGRIGETQYF. CDR3 nucleotides: TGTGCCAGCAGTCCCTCGGGGGGGAGAATCGGAGAGACCCAGTACTTC.

The chain has TRBV6-1 and TRBJ1-5; D unresolved. V lost 4 bases to trimming and J lost 0 bases, with 10 bases between them. Germline V gene sequence: CDR1 MNHNS, CDR2 SASEGT. The CDR3 is made up of 15 amino acids. CDR3 protein: CASSAGRLSNQPQHF. Here the CDR3 DNA reads TGTGCCAGCAGTGCCGGCAGGCTTAGCAATCAGCCCCAGCATTTT.

The rearrangement joins TRBV19 to TRBJ2-1; no definite D call. The CDR3 consists of 15 residues. Germline loops: CDR1 LNHDA, CDR2 SQIVND (reference sequence). Trimming removed 4 bases from V and 6 bases from J, with 16 bases in between. The CDR3: CASSNPRLSRNEQFF. The CDR3 DNA reads as TGTGCCAGTAGTAATCCGCGACTGAGCCGCAATGAGCAGTTCTTC.

The chain has TRBV6-6 and TRBJ2-1, with 11 bases aligning to TRBD1. The CDR3 is 14 amino acids. Germline lookup yields CDR1 MNHNY and CDR2 SVGAGI (reference sequence). CDR3 nucleotide sequence: TGTGTCTCAGTGCGGGGACAGGGGGTACGGGAACAGTTCTTC. Amino acid sequence: CVSVRGQGVREQFF.

V gene TRBV7-2 combines with J gene TRBJ2-2, with D possibly TRBD2 on 5 matching bases. Germline V gene lookup returns CDR1 SGHTA and CDR2 FQGNSA. Trimming pared 1 base from V and 1 base from J, leaving 13 bases between. This CDR3 contains 17 residues. The CDR3 coding sequence is TGTGCCAGCAGCTTAGAGAGGGTAGAGGGGAACACCGGGGAGCTGTTTTTT. It specifies CASSLERVEGNTGELFF.

V usage is TRBV5-6 and J usage is TRBJ1-2; 7 bases map to TRBD1. J gave up 4 bases and V 4 bases, and 4 bases lay outside the gene matches. Germline CDR1 reads SGHDT; CDR2 reads YYEEEE. CDR3 length: 13 amino acids. In DNA, the CDR3 is TGTGCCAGCAGCCCAGGGGGTAGCTATGGCTACACCTTC. Protein product: CASSPGGSYGYTF. Variable domain in full (rest from reference TRBV5-6 and TRBJ1-2): DAGVTQSPTHLIKTRGQQVTLRCSPKSGHDTVSWYQQALGQGPQFIFQYYEEEERQRGNFPDRFSGHQFPNYSSELNVNALLLGDSALYLCASSPGGSYGYTFGSGTRLTVV.

This rearrangement joins TRBV10-1 to TRBJ2-7; 7 nucleotides line up with TRBD1. V trimming: 3 bases; J trimming: 11 bases; junction bases outside the gene matches: 13. Germline V gives CDR1 WNHNN, CDR2 SYGVQD (reference sequence). The CDR3 has 14 amino acids. The CDR3 loop is CASSDLPTGHSKYF. The CDR3, as DNA: TGCGCCAGCAGTGATCTCCCGACAGGGCATAGTAAGTACTTC.

The chain uses TRBV14 and TRBJ2-7; 7 bases fit TRBD2. The CDR3 extends over 20 amino acids. V lost 0 bases and J lost 3; bases outside the gene matches: 20. CDR1 is SGHDN and CDR2 is FVKESK in the germline V gene. The CDR3 DNA reads as TGTGCCAGCAGCCAAGATCGGGGGGAAGGATGGGGACTTGAGGGCTACGAGCAGTACTTC. It translates to CASSQDRGEGWGLEGYEQYF. The variable domain in full, completed from reference TRBV14 and TRBJ2-7, reads EAGVTQFPSHSVIEKGQTVTLRCDPISGHDNLYWYRRVMGKEIKFLLHFVKESKQDESGMPNNRFLAERTGGTYSTLKVQPAELEDSGVYFCASSQDRGEGWGLEGYEQYFGPGTRLTVT.

The rearrangement uses TRBV4-1 and TRBJ2-7; 11 bases map to TRBD1. V lost 0 bases and J lost 5; bases outside the gene matches: 3. CDR3 size: 15 residues. CDR1 is MGHRA and CDR2 is YSYEKL in the germline V gene. In DNA form, the CDR3 reads TGCGCCAGCAGCCAAGATAGGGGACAGGGGGACGAGCAGTACTTC. Its protein is CASSQDRGQGDEQYF.

This rearrangement joins TRBV4-1 to TRBJ2-5, with TRBD2 matching over 11 bases. J lost 5 bases, V lost 3 bases, and 5 bases had no gene match. Germline loops: CDR1 MGHRA, CDR2 YSYEKL. This CDR3 is 15 amino acids long. The CDR3 sequence is CASSHGLAGRETQYF. The CDR3 nucleotides are TGCGCCAGCAGCCACGGACTAGCGGGTCGTGAGACCCAGTACTTC.